One sample yielded the 13 T cell receptor beta chains listed below, sequenced in a study of technical replicates of blood from a handful of donors. TCRdb's copy holds only in-frame clones and misses some; the assay was immunoSEQ multiplex PCR. The sample gives 35,000 to 50,000 clones, 96% of which show up once; 0.37% is in the top ten. The sample was T cells isolated from PBMCs. Receptor source: a human donor in good health.

The rearrangement links TRBV5-6 to TRBJ2-7; 8 nucleotides agree with TRBD2. The CDR3 runs to 15 residues. Germline lookup yields CDR1 SGHDT and CDR2 YYEEEE. Trimming at V came to 4 bases and at J to 6 bases, leaving 12 bases not matched to a gene. The CDR3 region has the DNA TGTGCCAGCAGCCGCCTGTCGCCGGGAGGGCCCGAGCAGTACTTC. This sequence encodes CASSRLSPGGPEQYF.

The J gene is TRBJ2-7, the V gene TRBV6-5, with a tentative D call TRBD1 (6 bases). The CDR3 totals 13 residues. V lost 8 bases to trimming and J lost 3 bases, with 14 bases between them. Germline loops: CDR1 MNHEY, CDR2 SVGAGI. CDR3 region: CASFDRFLYEQYF. The CDR3 bases are TGTGCCAGCTTCGACAGGTTCCTCTACGAGCAGTACTTC.

This chain joins TRBV9 and TRBJ2-7, with D perhaps matching TRBD1 (6 bases). V lost 3 bases and J lost 6, with 13 bases in between. CDR3 size: 13 residues. Germline V gives CDR1 SGDLS, CDR2 YYNGEE. The CDR3 DNA is TGTGCCAGCAGCGCTACCCAGACAGGCGAGCAGTACTTC. This encodes CASSATQTGEQYF.

J is TRBJ2-7 and V is TRBV5-6; 9 bases match TRBD2. Germline assignment: CDR1 SGHDT and CDR2 YYEEEE. V trimming: 10 bases; J trimming: 5 bases; junction bases outside the gene matches: 13. The CDR3 has 14 residues. In DNA form, the CDR3 reads TGTGCCTCCCTCCAAAGGGGGACTAGCAACGAGCAGTACTTC. It yields the protein CASLQRGTSNEQYF. The entire variable domain, with the rest obtained from reference TRBV5-6 and TRBJ2-7, is as follows: DAGVTQSPTHLIKTRGQQVTLRCSPKSGHDTVSWYQQALGQGPQFIFQYYEEEERQRGNFPDRFSGHQFPNYSSELNVNALLLGDSALYLCASLQRGTSNEQYFGPGTRLTVT.

The J gene is TRBJ2-5, the V gene TRBV14, with D tentatively TRBD1 (6 bases). This CDR3 is built from 13 residues. V lost 3 bases to trimming and J lost 4 bases, with 9 bases between them. CDR1 and CDR2 from the germline V gene are SGHDN and FVKESK. CDR3 nucleotides: TGTGCCAGCAGCCATGCAGGGGCAGAGACCCAGTACTTC. This sequence encodes CASSHAGAETQYF.

The chain couples TRBV7-9 to TRBJ2-7; D gene unclear. This CDR3 has 13 amino acids. V was shortened by 3 bases and J by 0 bases, with 6 bases between the two germline ends. The germline gives CDR1 SEHNR, CDR2 FQNEAQ (reference sequence). In DNA form, the CDR3 reads TGTGCCAGCAGCTTGGCTAGCTCCTACGAGCAGTACTTC. Encoded protein: CASSLASSYEQYF.

The chain links TRBV30 to TRBJ2-3, with D perhaps matching TRBD2 (5 bases). V was shortened by 4 bases and J by 5 bases, with 16 bases between the two germline ends. Germline V CDR1 and CDR2: GTSNPN, SVGIG (reference sequence). CDR3 length: 14 amino acids. The CDR3 sequence is CAWNPGSFLDTQYF. CDR3 DNA sequence: TGTGCCTGGAATCCGGGGAGCTTTTTAGATACGCAGTATTTT.

The chain carries TRBV2 and TRBJ1-4; D not certain. Germline V gene sequence: CDR1 SNHLY, CDR2 FYNNEI. This CDR3 contains 17 residues. V was shortened by 10 bases and J by 3 bases, with 24 bases between the two germline ends. The CDR3 here is CAISEIAVIIANEKLFF. The DNA for the CDR3 is TGTGCCATCAGCGAAATCGCGGTTATTATAGCTAATGAAAAACTGTTTTTT.

The V gene is TRBV27, the J gene TRBJ2-2; 8 bases map to TRBD2. The CDR3 sequence is 15 residues long. Per germline, CDR1 MNHEY and CDR2 SMNVEV (reference sequence). Unmatched junction bases numbered 4, after V lost 6 bases and J lost 1 base. DNA for the CDR3: TGTGCCAGCAGAACCGGGACTAGGAACACCGGGGAGCTGTTTTTT. As protein: CASRTGTRNTGELFF.

The chain joins TRBV7-2 to TRBJ2-7, with D hard to call. The germline V and J ends were trimmed by 4 bases and 1 base, with 5 bases remaining between them. The CDR3 loop spans 12 amino acids. CDR1 and CDR2 from the germline V gene are SGHTA and FQGNSA. The CDR3 DNA reads TGTGCCAGCAGCTCTATTTCCTACGAGCAGTACTTC. Encoded protein: CASSSISYEQYF.

The chain carries TRBV10-2 and TRBJ2-1, with a weak D call TRBD2 (6 bases). The CDR3 extends over 15 amino acids. Germline V gives CDR1 WSHSY, CDR2 SAAADI. V was clipped by 2 bases and J by 4 bases, with 12 bases between them. This CDR3 reads CASSEVGGSYNEQFF. For the CDR3, the DNA is TGCGCCAGCAGTGAGGTGGGAGGCTCTTACAATGAGCAGTTCTTC.

V usage is TRBV30 and J usage is TRBJ2-3, with 16 bases that match TRBD2. Per the germline V gene, CDR1 is GTSNPN and CDR2 is SVGIG (reference sequence). Unmatched junction bases numbered 4, after V lost 2 bases and J lost 8 bases. The CDR3 has 15 residues. The CDR3 protein is CAWSPGLAGGGTQYF. Here the CDR3 DNA reads TGTGCCTGGAGTCCGGGACTAGCGGGGGGGGGTACGCAGTATTTT.

The chain is built from TRBV19 and TRBJ2-1; D is unresolved. This CDR3 spans 13 amino acids. Germline V CDR1 and CDR2: LNHDA, SQIVND (reference sequence). V shed 1 base and J shed 8 bases, with 9 bases lying between them. The CDR3 bases are TGTGCCAGTAGTATAGGTGATGGAGATGAGCAGTTCTTC. Residues: CASSIGDGDEQFF.